This T cell receptor (beta chain) is from a study of blood T cell repertoires in COVID-19. Study background: PBMCs, B-cell-depleted T cells, or T cells were the source of the cDNA or gDNA that made up the material.

Produced via immunoSEQ multiplex PCR; TCRdb's table is partial and in-frame only. Of about 280,000 clones detected, roughly 85% appear once; the ten largest clones hold 2% to 3%. V dropped 0 bases and J dropped 2; count of bases not matched to a gene: 3. This CDR3 region has 15 residues. From germline, CDR1 is SGHRS and CDR2 YFSETQ. V usage is TRBV5-1 and J usage is TRBJ1-2; TRBD1 matches 8 bases. This clonotype originated in a woman aged 50 to 60 who had recovered from COVID-19. Sequenced input: PBMCs or T cells enriched from blood (not recorded which). The DNA for the CDR3 is TGCGCCAGCAGCTTGGAGGCAGGGGGCAACTATGGCTACACCTTC. Translation gives CASSLEAGGNYGYTF.